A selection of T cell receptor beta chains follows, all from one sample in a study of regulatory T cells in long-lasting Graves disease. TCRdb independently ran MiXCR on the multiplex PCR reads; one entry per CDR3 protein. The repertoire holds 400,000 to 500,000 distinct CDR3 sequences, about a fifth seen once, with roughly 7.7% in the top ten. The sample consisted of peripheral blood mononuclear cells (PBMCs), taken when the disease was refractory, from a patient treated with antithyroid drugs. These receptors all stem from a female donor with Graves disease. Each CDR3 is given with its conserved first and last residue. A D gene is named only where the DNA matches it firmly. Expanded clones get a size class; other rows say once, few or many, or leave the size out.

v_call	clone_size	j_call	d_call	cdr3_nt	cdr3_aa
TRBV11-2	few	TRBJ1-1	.	TGTGCCAGCAGCCCCAGCCTTCTCCCTAACACTGAAGCTTTCTTT	CASSPSLLPNTEAFF
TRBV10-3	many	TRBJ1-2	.	TGTGCCATCACAGAAGGGGCTGGCTACACCTTC	CAITEGAGYTF
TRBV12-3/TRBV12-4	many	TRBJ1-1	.	TGTGCCAGCAGTCCCACCGCATTGAACACTGAAGCTTTCTTT	CASSPTALNTEAFF
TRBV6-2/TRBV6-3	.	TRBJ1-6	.	TGTGCCAGCAGTTATTTACAGGGATCGGGATCACCCCTCCACTTT	CASSYLQGSGSPLHF
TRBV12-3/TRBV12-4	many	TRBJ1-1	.	TGTGCCAGCAGTTCCTTGGGCTCCCCGGAGTTCATGAACACTGAAGCTTTCTTT	CASSSLGSPEFMNTEAFF
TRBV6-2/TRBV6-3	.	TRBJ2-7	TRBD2	TGTGCCAGCACCTATAGACTAGCGGGGGGGTACGAGCAGTACTTC	CASTYRLAGGYEQYF
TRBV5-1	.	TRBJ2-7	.	TGCGCCAGCAGCTTGGCCTTAGGTCCCTCGGGGGAGCAGTACTTC	CASSLALGPSGEQYF
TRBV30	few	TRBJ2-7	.	TGTGCCTGGAGTGGACTACACTACGAGCAGTACTTC	CAWSGLHYEQYF
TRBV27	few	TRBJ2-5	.	TGTGCCAGCAAAATCGGCAGTTCAGAGACCCAGTACTTC	CASKIGSSETQYF
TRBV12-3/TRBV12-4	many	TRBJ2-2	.	TGTGCCAGCAGTTTAGGACTCACCGGGGAGCTGTTTTTT	CASSLGLTGELFF
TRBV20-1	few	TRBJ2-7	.	TGCAGTGCTCAAAACAGCGTAGGGACCTACGAGCAGTACTTC	CSAQNSVGTYEQYF
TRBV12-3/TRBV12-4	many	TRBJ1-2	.	TGTGCCAGCAGAAAACAGGGACCCTATGGCTACACCTTC	CASRKQGPYGYTF
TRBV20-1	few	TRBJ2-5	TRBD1	TGCAGTGCTAGCCAGACAGGGCACGGAGAGACCCAGTACTTC	CSASQTGHGETQYF
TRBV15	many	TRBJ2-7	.	TGTGCCACCAGCAGAGATACCGGCCGCGGGGACGAGCAGTACTTC	CATSRDTGRGDEQYF
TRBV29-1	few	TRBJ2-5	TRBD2	TGCAGCGCCGGGACTAGCGGGAGCCAAGAGACCCAGTACTTC	CSAGTSGSQETQYF
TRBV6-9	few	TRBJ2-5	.	TGTGCCAGCAGTTACGCCGCGGAGACCCAGTACTTC	CASSYAAETQYF
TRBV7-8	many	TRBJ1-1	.	TGTGCCAGCAGCTTAGGAGGGAGGATGAACACTGAAGCTTTCTTT	CASSLGGRMNTEAFF
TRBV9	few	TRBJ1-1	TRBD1	TGTGCCAGCAGGTGGACAGGGGGCGAGAACACTGAAGCTTTCTTT	CASRWTGGENTEAFF
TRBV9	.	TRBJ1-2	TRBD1	TGTGCCAGCAGCGCTCCCGGGACAGGGGGCATCTATGGCTACACCTTC	CASSAPGTGGIYGYTF
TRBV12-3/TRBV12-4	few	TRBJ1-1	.	TGTGCCAGCAGTTTAAAAGGAGGGAGTGAAGCTTTCTTT	CASSLKGGSEAFF
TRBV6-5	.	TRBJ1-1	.	TGTGCCAGCAGTTACTTTAGACCCCCCATGAACACTGAAGCTTTCTTT	CASSYFRPPMNTEAFF
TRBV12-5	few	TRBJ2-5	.	TGTGCTAGTGGTAGCTGGGAAGAGACCCAGTACTTC	CASGSWEETQYF
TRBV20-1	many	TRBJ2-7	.	TGCAGTGCTAGAACCCCCTTAGGAAACGAGCAGTACTTC	CSARTPLGNEQYF
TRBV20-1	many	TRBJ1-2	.	TGCAGTGCTCATGATGGGGGCTATGGCTACACCTTC	CSAHDGGYGYTF
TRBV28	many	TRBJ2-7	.	TGTGCCAGCAGTTTTGGGGCAGGAATGGACTACGAGCAGTACTTC	CASSFGAGMDYEQYF
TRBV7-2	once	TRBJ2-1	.	TGTGCCAGCAGCTTAAGGGTGAATGAGCAGTTCTTC	CASSLRVNEQFF
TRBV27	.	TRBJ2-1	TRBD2	TGTGCCAGCGGCCAGTTCGGGAGGTCCAGCTCCTACAATGAGCAGTTCTTC	CASGQFGRSSSYNEQFF
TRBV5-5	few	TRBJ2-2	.	TGTGCCAGCAGCTTCTCCGGGACGGCGAACACCGGGGAGCTGTTTTTT	CASSFSGTANTGELFF
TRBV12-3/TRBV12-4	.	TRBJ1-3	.	TGTGGCAGTGCCGGGAGGACTATAAACACCATATATTTT	CGSAGRTINTIYF
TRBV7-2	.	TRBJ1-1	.	TGTGCCAGCAGCCTACCCCGGGCGGTTTTCACTGAAGCTTTCTTT	CASSLPRAVFTEAFF
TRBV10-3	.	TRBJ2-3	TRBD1	TGTGCCATCACCTCCGGGACAGGGTCCGCAGATACGCAGTATTTT	CAITSGTGSADTQYF
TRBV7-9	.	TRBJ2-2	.	TGTGCCAGCAGCCCGCAACCGGGACACGAGGAAAGCACCGGGGAGCTGTTTTTT	CASSPQPGHEESTGELFF
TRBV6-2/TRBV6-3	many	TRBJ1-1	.	TGTGCCAGCAGTTACCCCGACAGCAACACTGAAGCTTTCTTT	CASSYPDSNTEAFF
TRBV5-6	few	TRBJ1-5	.	TGTGCCAGCACCACTTGGGGGTCATATCGTCAGCCCCAGCATTTT	CASTTWGSYRQPQHF
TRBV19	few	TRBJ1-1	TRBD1	TGTGCCAGTAGTATATGGGGGACAGGGTTGAACACTGAAGCTTTCTTT	CASSIWGTGLNTEAFF
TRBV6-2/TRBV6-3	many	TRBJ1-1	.	TGTGCCAGCAGTCAGGGGTTCTACACTGAAGCTTTCTTT	CASSQGFYTEAFF
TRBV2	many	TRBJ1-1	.	TGTGCCAGCAGGGGGGGGACATCTATCACTGAAGCTTTCTTT	CASRGGTSITEAFF
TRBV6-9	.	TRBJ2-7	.	TGTGCCAGCAGTTATAACAGGGACTACGAGCAGTACTTC	CASSYNRDYEQYF
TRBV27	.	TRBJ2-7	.	TGTGCCAGCAGTTTGGGAGGAGCGACGAGCTCCTACGAGCAGTACTTC	CASSLGGATSSYEQYF
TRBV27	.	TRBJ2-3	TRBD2	TGTGCCAGCAGTTACATTAGCGGGGTGGGCACAGATACGCAGTATTTT	CASSYISGVGTDTQYF
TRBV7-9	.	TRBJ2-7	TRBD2	TGTGGCAGCAGTACAAGGTTGGGTAGCGGGAGATATAACTACGAGCAGTACTTC	CGSSTRLGSGRYNYEQYF
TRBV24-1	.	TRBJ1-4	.	TGTGCCACCAGTGATTCTACCCCACAGGGACTTGAAAAACTGTTTTTT	CATSDSTPQGLEKLFF
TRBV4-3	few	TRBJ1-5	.	TGCGCCAGCAGCCAAGGACGGTATAGCAATCAGCCCCAGCATTTT	CASSQGRYSNQPQHF
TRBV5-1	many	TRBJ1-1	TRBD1	TGCGCCAGCAGCGCCGGACAGGCTGGAAAAGCTTTCTTT	CASSAGQAGKAFF
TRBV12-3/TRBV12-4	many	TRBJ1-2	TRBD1	TGTGCCAGCAGACCGACAGGGGGCTGGAATGGCTACACCTTC	CASRPTGGWNGYTF
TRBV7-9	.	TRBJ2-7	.	TGTGCCAGCAGCTTATCCGAGTCCCCTTTTGAGCAGTACTTC	CASSLSESPFEQYF
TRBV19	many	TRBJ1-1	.	TGTGCCAGCAGTCCCCAGGGTGGAACTGAAGCTTTCTTT	CASSPQGGTEAFF
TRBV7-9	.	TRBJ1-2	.	TGTGCCAGCAGCCCAGATGGACAGAATCGCTACACCTTC	CASSPDGQNRYTF
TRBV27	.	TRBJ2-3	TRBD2	TGTGCCAGCAGACTAGCGGGGGGGCCTCCAGATACGCAGTATTTT	CASRLAGGPPDTQYF
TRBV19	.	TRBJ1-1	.	TGTGCCAGTAGTATAGCTGGCGGGAACACTGAAGCTTTCTTT	CASSIAGGNTEAFF
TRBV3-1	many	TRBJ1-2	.	TGTGCCAGCAGCCAAGATACCCGGGGCCGCTACACCTTC	CASSQDTRGRYTF
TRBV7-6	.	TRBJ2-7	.	TGTGCCAGCAGCTTAGATGAGGGTTCCTACGAGCAGTACTTC	CASSLDEGSYEQYF
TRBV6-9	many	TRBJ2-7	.	TGTGCCAGCAGTTACGGGGGTCCGTACGAGCAGTACTTC	CASSYGGPYEQYF
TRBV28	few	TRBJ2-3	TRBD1	TGTGCCAGCAGTTTGGGACAGGGGGCAGATACGCAGTATTTT	CASSLGQGADTQYF
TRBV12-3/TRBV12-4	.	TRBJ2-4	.	TGTGCCAGCAGTCCCCCGACAGCCTCGGACATTCAGTACTTC	CASSPPTASDIQYF
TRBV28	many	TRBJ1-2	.	TGTGCCAGCAGCCTCCCGAGGCCAGCTAACTATGGCTACACCTTC	CASSLPRPANYGYTF